One and the same sample provided the 2 T cell receptor beta chains below, sequenced in a study of human T cells and chemical hapten exposure. TCRdb processed the RACE reads anew with MiXCR; each CDR3 protein has one entry. Of tens of thousands of distinct CDR3 sequences detected, about 10% appear once; the ten largest clones hold about 4.2%. Indicated time point: patch test 1, 2 weeks after DPC sensitization. Treatment specified: therapeutic diphenylcyclopropenone sensitization with weekly scalp DPC. The specimen comprised whole blood, sampled in connection with sensitization to the hapten diphenylcyclopropenone (DPC). These receptors all stem from a woman aged 50 to 60 with alopecia areata. Some clones in this sample may be carry-over from other donors' samples.

The rearrangement joins TRBV7-2 to TRBJ1-2, with 7 bases fitting TRBD1. Germline CDR1 SGHTA, CDR2 FQGNSA. The CDR3 loop spans 15 amino acids. Unmatched junction bases numbered 9, after V lost 5 bases and J lost 3 bases. In DNA, the CDR3 is TGTGCCAGCAGCCTAACCGACAGGGTAGACTATGGCTACACCTTC. Encoded protein: CASSLTDRVDYGYTF.

CDR3 sequence (DNA): TGCGCCAGCAGCCAAGATCGTCGGGGGCGCCCTCAGCCCCAGCATTTT. As protein: CASSQDRRGRPQPQHF. The chain recombines TRBV4-1 with TRBJ1-5, with a tentative D call TRBD1 (6 bases). The germline CDR1 and CDR2 sequences are MGHRA and YSYEKL. This CDR3 spans 16 amino acids. V lost 0 bases, J lost 6 bases, and 15 bases lay in between.